Given below is one T cell receptor beta chain in context. Its target is unknown. Assay used: immunoSEQ multiplex PCR; TCRdb lists only in-frame clones, some missing. This sample has roughly 140,000 clones, with around 90% found just once. The sample belongs to a study of T cell responses to AZD1222 COVID-19 vaccine. Broader study findings: Mapped onto spike, vaccine-associated CD4 TCRs spanned it and were dominant at 160-218 and 743-854.

The clonotype comes from an adult who received the AZD1222 COVID-19 vaccine. The starting material was peripheral blood, obtained 28 days after the second AZD1222 dose.

DNA of the CDR3: TGTGCCAGCAGAATGGAACAGGGGTTGGATGAGCAGTTCTTC. It is translated as CASRMEQGLDEQFF. The gene calls are TRBV11-2 and TRBJ2-1; 7 nucleotides align to TRBD1. The CDR3 loop spans 14 amino acids. Germline CDR1 and CDR2: SGHAT and FQNNGV. V gave up 6 bases and J gave up 8 bases; unmatched junction bases: 10.